A single sample is the source of the 26 T cell receptor beta chains below, sequenced in a study of T cell repertoires in aging, cancer and after chemotherapy. TCR beta rearrangements were amplified from peripheral blood genomic DNA. Multiplex touch-down PCR with TRB-A/B primers amplified rearranged V-D-J TRB sequences. TCRdb reprocessed the multiplex PCR reads via MiXCR and lists one record per CDR3 protein. Of around 10,000 distinct CDR3 sequences in the sample, 32% were seen once. The sample comprised blood. These receptors all come from a human donor in good health. The donor label of this sample is uncertain.

This clonotype turned up a few times. For the CDR3, the DNA is TGTGCCAGCAGAGAAGGCGGGCCTAGCAATCAGCCCCAGCATTTT. Its translation: CASREGGPSNQPQHF. The chain is built from TRBV7-9 and TRBJ1-5; D not certain. CDR3 length: 15 residues. The V gene's germline CDR1 is SEHNR and CDR2 FQNEAQ (reference sequence). V lost 6 bases to trimming and J lost 0 bases, with 12 bases between them.

The count of this clonotype is one. The rearrangement links TRBV20-1 to TRBJ2-1; no reliable D call. The CDR3 contains 15 residues. Germline CDR1 reads DFQATT; CDR2 reads SNEGSKA (reference sequence). Trimming removed 5 bases from V and 0 bases from J, with 14 bases in between. The CDR3 DNA reads as TGCAGTGCTCAGAGGTCGCTCGACTCCTACAATGAGCAGTTCTTC. It is translated as CSAQRSLDSYNEQFF.

In this sample, this clonotype turned up a few times. The rearrangement uses TRBV6-2 or TRBV6-3 and TRBJ1-5, with D perhaps TRBD1 (5 bases). The CDR3 extends over 12 amino acids. Per the germline V gene, CDR1 is MNHEY and CDR2 is SVGEGT. V lost 7 bases and J 9 bases, leaving 13 bases between the germline ends. This chain's CDR3 is CASTQNTGPQHF. CDR3 bases: TGTGCCAGCACCCAAAATACAGGGCCCCAGCATTTT.

By share, this clonotype counts as medium-sized (0.01 to 0.1%). Written as DNA, the CDR3 is TGTGCCACCAGCAGAGCGGGGTCCATAGATACGCAGTATTTT. As protein: CATSRAGSIDTQYF. This chain uses TRBV15 with TRBJ2-3; maybe TRBD2 (5 bases). The V and J ends lost 1 base and 5 bases respectively, with 10 bases between them. Per the germline V gene, CDR1 is LNHNV and CDR2 is YYDKDF (reference sequence). This CDR3 has 14 amino acids.

Relative to its sample, this clonotype is medium-sized (0.01 to 0.1%). CDR3 region: CASSRDTTYEQYF. The CDR3 DNA sequence: TGTGCCTCCTCCCGGGACACAACCTACGAGCAGTACTTC. The chain carries TRBV6-2 or TRBV6-3 and TRBJ2-7, with D tentatively TRBD1 (6 bases). Germline lookup yields CDR1 MNHEY and CDR2 SVGEGT. The CDR3 length is 13 residues. V was trimmed by 11 bases and J by 2 bases, leaving 16 bases between them.

This chain uses TRBV12-3 or TRBV12-4 with TRBJ2-1; D gene ambiguous. The CDR3 is 13 residues long. Written as DNA, the CDR3 is TGTGCTAGTGGTTATACGTACGCAGATGAGCAGTTCTTC. Translating gives CASGYTYADEQFF.

This clonotype was recorded a few times. J is TRBJ2-3 and V is TRBV27, with D possibly being TRBD1 (6 bases). CDR3 length equals 15 residues. Germline V CDR1 and CDR2: MNHEY, SMNVEV (reference sequence). Trimming removed 10 bases at V and 4 bases at J, with 21 bases between. CDR3 DNA sequence: TGTGCCACCAAAGCAGGGGACCCCCTCCCAGATACGCAGTATTTT. Translated: CATKAGDPLPDTQYF.

This clonotype was seen more than once but under ten times. The chain is built from TRBV27 and TRBJ2-7, with D possibly TRBD2 on 5 matching bases. This CDR3 is 16 amino acids long. Deletions cut 7 bases from V and 0 bases from J, with 19 bases between. In germline, CDR1 is MNHEY, CDR2 SMNVEV (reference sequence). The CDR3 loop is CASKTRADYSSYEQYF. DNA for the CDR3: TGTGCCAGCAAGACCCGCGCCGACTATAGCTCCTACGAGCAGTACTTC.

This clonotype showed up just a few times. The genes are TRBV7-6 and TRBJ1-2, with D possibly TRBD1 on 5 matching bases. Trimming pared 5 bases from V and 7 bases from J, leaving 29 bases between. This CDR3 spans 18 amino acids. Germline lookup yields CDR1 SGHVS and CDR2 FNYEAQ. CDR3 sequence: CASSIEEGLFRVRGGYTF. The DNA of the CDR3 is TGTGCCAGCAGCATCGAGGAAGGGCTTTTCAGGGTCAGAGGTGGCTACACCTTC.

This sequence joins TRBV7-2 and TRBJ2-3; possible D gene TRBD1, 6 bases. V was clipped by 3 bases and J by 3 bases, with 16 bases between them. This CDR3 is 16 amino acids long. Germline CDR1 reads SGHTA; CDR2 reads FQGNSA. CDR3 amino acids: CASSLRGKQPTDTQYF. Written as DNA, the CDR3 is TGTGCCAGCAGCTTGAGGGGGAAGCAGCCTACAGATACGCAGTATTTT.

The chain uses TRBV14 and TRBJ2-3; possibly TRBD2 for D (6 bases). The CDR3 runs to 15 residues. The V end lost 4 bases, the J end lost 6 bases, and 17 bases lay between the germline ends. Looked up from germline, CDR1 is SGHDN and CDR2 is FVKESK. In nucleotides, the CDR3 is TGTGCCAGCAGCCTAGTTGTGGGGGGATTCGATACGCAGTATTTT. Protein product: CASSLVVGGFDTQYF.

The V and J genes are TRBV5-1 and TRBJ2-3; TRBD2 matches 14 bases. Germline V gene sequence: CDR1 SGHRS, CDR2 YFSETQ. The CDR3 is made up of 15 amino acids. V shed 4 bases and J 4 bases; nucleotides not matched to a gene: 2. The CDR3 DNA sequence: TGCGCCAGCAGCAGGGGACTAGCGGGGGCAGATACGCAGTATTTT. This translates into CASSRGLAGADTQYF. Full variable domain (missing parts from reference TRBV5-1 and TRBJ2-3): KAGVTQTPRYLIKTRGQQVTLSCSPISGHRSVSWYQQTPGQGLQFLFEYFSETQRNKGNFPGRFSGRQFSNSRSEMNVSTLELGDSALYLCASSRGLAGADTQYFGPGTRLTVL.

This clonotype ranks as medium-sized (0.01 to 0.1%). CDR3 in amino acids: CASSYSSASPQYF. As DNA, the CDR3 is TGTGCCAGCAGTTACTCTTCAGCAAGTCCCCAGTACTTC. This chain links TRBV6-5 with TRBJ2-7; D is unclear. Trimming cost V 0 bases and J 10 bases, with 13 bases left between them. The CDR3 is made up of 13 amino acids. The germline V gene has CDR1 MNHEY and CDR2 SVGAGI.

V is TRBV12-3 or TRBV12-4 and J is TRBJ2-7; D not certain. The CDR3 has 13 amino acids. The V end lost 1 base, the J end lost 2 bases, and 6 bases lay between the germline ends. The CDR3 here is CASSLVDPYEQYF. The CDR3 DNA sequence: TGTGCCAGCAGTTTAGTGGACCCCTACGAGCAGTACTTC.

The V gene is TRBV20-1, the J gene TRBJ2-1, with D possibly called TRBD1 or TRBD2 (5 bases each). This CDR3 comprises 11 residues. Trimming left V 8 bases short and J 10 bases short, with 15 bases between. The germline V gene encodes CDR1 DFQATT and CDR2 SNEGSKA (reference sequence). This CDR3 is CSPDPGPEQFF. CDR3 bases: TGCAGTCCTGATCCGGGACCGGAGCAGTTCTTC.

This clonotype was counted a few times. The chain's CDR3 is CASSMSSIETQYF. The CDR3 bases are TGTGCCAGTAGTATGTCTAGCATTGAGACCCAGTACTTC. This chain links TRBV19 with TRBJ2-5, with a tentative D call TRBD2 (5 bases). This CDR3 spans 13 amino acids. The V end was cut by 3 bases, the J end by 5 bases, with 10 bases between. Germline V gene lookup returns CDR1 LNHDA and CDR2 SQIVND (reference sequence).

V and J are TRBV19 and TRBJ2-1; 16 nucleotides agree with TRBD2. V shed 6 bases, J shed 3 bases, and the junction held 8 bases outside the gene matches. Per the germline V gene, CDR1 is LNHDA and CDR2 is SQIVND (reference sequence). There are 18 residues in the CDR3. The chain's CDR3 is CASSGTSGRVQDYNEQFF. The CDR3, as DNA: TGTGCCAGTAGCGGGACTAGCGGGAGGGTACAAGACTACAATGAGCAGTTCTTC.

About this clonotype: Just one base apart from a much larger clone, this may be a read error. The chain couples TRBV30 to TRBJ2-5; no clear D. Germline V gene data show CDR1 as GTSNPN and CDR2 as SVGIG (reference sequence). CDR3 size: 12 residues. V was trimmed by 2 bases and J by 6 bases, leaving 10 bases between them. CDR3 sequence: CAWSSEGKTQYF. The CDR3 DNA reads as TGTGCCTGGAGTTCTGAAGGGAAGACCCAGTACTTC.

V and J are TRBV9 and TRBJ2-7; a weak D match, TRBD1 (6 bases). V was pared by 0 bases and J by 3 bases, with 13 bases between. The CDR3 is 15 amino acids. Germline CDR1 reads SGDLS; CDR2 reads YYNGEE. The chain's CDR3 is CASSVDGTTLYEQYF. The CDR3 nucleotides are TGTGCCAGCAGCGTAGATGGGACAACACTCTACGAGCAGTACTTC.

This chain joins TRBV6-2 or TRBV6-3 and TRBJ2-1; D may be TRBD2 (6 bases). V dropped 7 bases and J dropped 7 bases, with 26 bases sitting between them. The CDR3 contains 17 residues. Per germline, CDR1 MNHEY and CDR2 SVGEGT. CDR3 sequence reads: CASTRSLAELDSNEQFF. As DNA, the CDR3 is TGTGCCAGCACCAGATCCTTAGCGGAACTTGATTCGAATGAGCAGTTCTTC.

J is TRBJ2-6 and V is TRBV19, with D perhaps given as TRBD1 or TRBD2 (6 bases each). CDR3 length equals 16 residues. From germline, CDR1 is LNHDA and CDR2 SQIVND (reference sequence). V was pared by 5 bases and J by 0 bases, with 11 bases between. CDR3 bases: TGTGCCAGTAGTTGGGGGGCCCTCTCTGGGGCCAACGTCCTGACTTTC. This gives the protein CASSWGALSGANVLTF.

The V gene is TRBV10-2, the J gene TRBJ1-2, with D unclear. The CDR3 totals 13 residues. Looked up from germline, CDR1 is WSHSY and CDR2 is SAAADI. Trimming shortened V by 6 bases and J by 8 bases, and 16 bases separated the two germline ends. CDR3 sequence: CASSPERVGGYTF. DNA of the CDR3: TGCGCCAGCAGCCCAGAAAGGGTCGGCGGCTACACCTTC.

The chain links TRBV5-1 to TRBJ2-2; no clear D gene. Trimming removed 0 bases from V and 3 bases from J, with 12 bases in between. The CDR3 spans 16 residues. The germline CDR1 and CDR2 sequences are SGHRS and YFSETQ. CDR3 in DNA: TGCGCCAGCAGCTTGGGGCACCTCGGGCACACCGGGGAGCTGTTTTTT. The encoded protein is CASSLGHLGHTGELFF.

For the CDR3, the DNA is TGTGCCAGCAGTTTCAACAGGGGTATTGGTGGCTACACCTTC. As protein: CASSFNRGIGGYTF. V and J are TRBV27 and TRBJ1-2; 7 bases align to TRBD1. The germline V gene has CDR1 MNHEY and CDR2 SMNVEV (reference sequence). CDR3 length equals 14 residues. The J segment lost 7 bases and the V segment lost 3 bases, leaving 8 bases of the junction unmatched.

The chain uses TRBV7-4 and TRBJ2-1; 10 nucleotides align to TRBD1. The germline V gene has CDR1 SGHVT and CDR2 SQSDAQ. V dropped 5 bases and J dropped 4; count of bases not matched to a gene: 20. The CDR3 is 20 residues long. The CDR3 sequence: CASSQDLGDRGGLSYNEQFF. Here the CDR3 DNA reads TGTGCCAGCAGCCAAGACCTAGGGGACAGGGGAGGGCTTTCGTACAATGAGCAGTTCTTC.

This clonotype was seen a few times. The chain couples TRBV27 to TRBJ2-7; D is perhaps TRBD1 or TRBD2 (5 bases each). This CDR3 contains 13 residues. With 5 bases removed from V and 7 bases from J, the gap between germline ends came to 15 bases. CDR1 is MNHEY, CDR2 SMNVEV, per germline (reference sequence). Here the CDR3 reads CASSPQEGREQYF. CDR3 bases: TGTGCCAGCAGTCCTCAAGAGGGGCGAGAGCAGTACTTC.